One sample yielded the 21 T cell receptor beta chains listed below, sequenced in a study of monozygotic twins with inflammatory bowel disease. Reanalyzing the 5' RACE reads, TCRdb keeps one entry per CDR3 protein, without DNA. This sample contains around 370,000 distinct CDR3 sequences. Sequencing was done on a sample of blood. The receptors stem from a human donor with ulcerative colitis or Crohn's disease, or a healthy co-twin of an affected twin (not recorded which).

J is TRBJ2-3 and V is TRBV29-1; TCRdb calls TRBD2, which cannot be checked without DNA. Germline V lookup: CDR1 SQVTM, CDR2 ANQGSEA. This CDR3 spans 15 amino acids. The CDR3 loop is CSITGTSRSTDTQYF.

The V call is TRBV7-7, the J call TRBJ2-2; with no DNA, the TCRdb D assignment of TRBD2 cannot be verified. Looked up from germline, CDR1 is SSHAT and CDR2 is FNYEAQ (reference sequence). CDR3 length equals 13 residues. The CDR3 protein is CASSFGPAGELFF. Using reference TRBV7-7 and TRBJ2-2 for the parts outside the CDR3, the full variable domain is GAGVSQSPRYKVTKRGQDVTLRCDPISSHATLYWYQQALGQGPEFLTYFNYEAQPDKSGLPSDRFSAERPEGSISTLTIQRTEQRDSAMYRCASSFGPAGELFFGEGSRLTVL.

The CDR3 reads CASSQDYVRSGMVDTQYF. The genes are TRBV4-3 and TRBJ2-3; TCRdb's D gene call, TRBD2, goes unchecked for lack of DNA. CDR3 length: 18 residues. Germline V gives CDR1 LGHNA, CDR2 YSLEER.

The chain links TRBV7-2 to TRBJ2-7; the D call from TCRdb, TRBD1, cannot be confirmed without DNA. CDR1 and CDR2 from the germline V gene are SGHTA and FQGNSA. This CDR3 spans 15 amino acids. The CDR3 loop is CASSLGTGQFYEQYF.

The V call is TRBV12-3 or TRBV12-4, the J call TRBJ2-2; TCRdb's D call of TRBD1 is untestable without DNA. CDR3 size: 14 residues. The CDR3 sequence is CATSSLRGRGELFF.

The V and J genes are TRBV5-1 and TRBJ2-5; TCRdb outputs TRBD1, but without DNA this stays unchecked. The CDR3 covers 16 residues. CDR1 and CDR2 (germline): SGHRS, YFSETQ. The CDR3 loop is CASSFLPAGQQETQYF.

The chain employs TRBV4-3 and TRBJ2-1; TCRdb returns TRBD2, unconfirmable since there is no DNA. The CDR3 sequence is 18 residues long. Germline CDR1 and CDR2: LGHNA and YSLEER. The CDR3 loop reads CASSQGLAGGYSYNEQFF.

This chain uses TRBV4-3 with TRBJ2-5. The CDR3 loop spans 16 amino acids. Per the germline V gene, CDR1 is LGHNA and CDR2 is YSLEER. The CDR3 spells CASSQDRFRLRETQYF.

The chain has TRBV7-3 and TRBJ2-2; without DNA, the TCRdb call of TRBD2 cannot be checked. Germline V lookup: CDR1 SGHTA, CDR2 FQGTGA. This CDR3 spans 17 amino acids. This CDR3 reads CASSLTTSGGSFGELFF.

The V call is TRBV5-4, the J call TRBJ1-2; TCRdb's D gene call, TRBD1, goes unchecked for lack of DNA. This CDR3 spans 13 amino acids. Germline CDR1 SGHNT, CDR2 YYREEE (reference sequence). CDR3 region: CASSPGQDFGYTF.

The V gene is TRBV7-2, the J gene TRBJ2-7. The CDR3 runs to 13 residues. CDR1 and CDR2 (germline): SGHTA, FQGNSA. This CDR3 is CASSFSNSYEQYF.

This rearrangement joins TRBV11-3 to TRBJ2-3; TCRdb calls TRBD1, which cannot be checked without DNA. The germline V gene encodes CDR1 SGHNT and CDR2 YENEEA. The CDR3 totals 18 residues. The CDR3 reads CASSSGLSGRVGTDTQYF.

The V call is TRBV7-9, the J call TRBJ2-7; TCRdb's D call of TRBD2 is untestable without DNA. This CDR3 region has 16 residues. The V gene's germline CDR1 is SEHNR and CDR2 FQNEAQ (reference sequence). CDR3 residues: CASGILGGARGYEQYF.

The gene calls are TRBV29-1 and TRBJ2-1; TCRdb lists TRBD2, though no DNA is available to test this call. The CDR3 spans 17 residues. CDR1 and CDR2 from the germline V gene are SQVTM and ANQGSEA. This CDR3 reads CSVEALVRRGGYNEQFF.

The CDR3 reads CASSTPRTGMETQYF. The chain carries TRBV7-9 and TRBJ2-5; there is no DNA to check the TCRdb D call of TRBD1. Germline V lookup: CDR1 SEHNR, CDR2 FQNEAQ (reference sequence). This CDR3 contains 15 residues.

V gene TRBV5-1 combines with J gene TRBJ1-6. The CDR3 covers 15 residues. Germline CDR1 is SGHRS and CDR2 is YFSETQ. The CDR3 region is CASSLAVQGNSPLHF.

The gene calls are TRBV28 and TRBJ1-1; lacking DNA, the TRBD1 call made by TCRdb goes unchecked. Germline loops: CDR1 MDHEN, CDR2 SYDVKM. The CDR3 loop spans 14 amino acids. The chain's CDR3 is CASSQTGGVTDAFF.

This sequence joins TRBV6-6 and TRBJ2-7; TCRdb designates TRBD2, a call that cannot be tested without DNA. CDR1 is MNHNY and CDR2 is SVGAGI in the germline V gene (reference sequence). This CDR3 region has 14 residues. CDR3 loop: CASTLSGGAYEQYF.

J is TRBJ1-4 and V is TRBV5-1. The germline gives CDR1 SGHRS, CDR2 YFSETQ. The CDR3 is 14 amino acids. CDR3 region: CASSLDGVVEKLFF.

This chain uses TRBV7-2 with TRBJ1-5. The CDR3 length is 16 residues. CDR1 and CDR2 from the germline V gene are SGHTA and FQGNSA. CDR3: CASSLVGHRSNQPQHF.

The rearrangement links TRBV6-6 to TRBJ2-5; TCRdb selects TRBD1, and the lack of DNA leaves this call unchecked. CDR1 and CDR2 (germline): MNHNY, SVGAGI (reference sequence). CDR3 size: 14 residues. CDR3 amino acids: CASSSGRTQETQYF.